This T cell receptor beta chain was obtained from a study of CD8 T cells in ankylosing spondylitis. Trimming pared 6 bases from V and 0 bases from J, leaving 3 bases between. The CDR3 has 13 residues. Germline-derived CDR1 and CDR2 are MNHEY and SMNVEV (reference sequence). Broader study findings: In ankylosing spondylitis blood, a motif of roughly 8 highly homologous TCR beta variants appeared characteristic. Disease-linked clones were reportedly significantly enriched in matched ankylosing spondylitis synovial fluid. Earlier studies detected some motif variants in reactive arthritis synovial fluid and blood.

This clonotype was seen more than once but under ten times. The antigen remains unidentified. In making TCR beta libraries, quantitative 5'-RACE with molecular barcodes was used. TCRdb itself ran the 5' RACE reads through MiXCR, one entry per CDR3 protein. Of some 350,000 distinct CDR3 sequences in the sample, about 15% were seen once. The TCR sequence derives from a male donor with ankylosing spondylitis or in good health (not recorded which). The V and J genes are TRBV27 and TRBJ2-6; unclear D gene. Sequencing input: blood, either unsorted or a sorted T cell fraction (not recorded which). The CDR3 region has the DNA TGTGCCAGCAGGGCCTCTGGGGCCAACGTCCTGACTTTC. Its translation is CASRASGANVLTF. Looking up the rest from reference TRBV27 and TRBJ2-6 gives the full variable domain: EAQVTQNPRYLITVTGKKLTVTCSQNMNHEYMSWYRQDPGLGLRQIYYSMNVEVTDKGDVPEGYKVSRKEKRNFPLILESPSPNQTSLYFCASRASGANVLTFGAGSRLTVL.